Sequencing of this T cell receptor beta chain was carried out in a study of identical twins. This clonotype was seen more than once but under ten times. Template switching created a universal primer site, and the cDNA included unique molecular identifiers. TCRdb re-called the 5' RACE reads through MiXCR, storing one row per CDR3 protein. Among approximately 600,000 distinct CDR3 sequences, under 8.5% were seen once, and the ten largest hold around 1.6%. Germline V gives CDR1 SGDLS, CDR2 YYNGEE. V gave up 0 bases and J gave up 8 bases, with 8 bases separating them. The CDR3 is made up of 12 amino acids. These same records also appear under a second study, on yellow fever vaccine responses in identical twins.

The clonotype was recovered from a woman aged 18-30 years in good health. V and J are TRBV9 and TRBJ1-2; D is unresolved. What was sequenced was PBMCs. CDR3 loop: CASSVDREGYTF. The CDR3 DNA reads TGTGCCAGCAGCGTAGATCGAGAGGGCTACACCTTC.